This T cell receptor beta chain was observed in a study of T cells after yellow fever vaccination. Germline CDR1 reads SNHLY; CDR2 reads FYNNEI. V lost 7 bases and J 4 bases, leaving 13 bases between the germline ends. This CDR3 has 13 amino acids. This clonotype was seen at least ten times. Universal primer sites and UMIs were introduced during 5'RACE template-switching synthesis of TCR cDNA. TCRdb fed the 5' RACE reads into MiXCR, producing one record per CDR3 protein. The sample consists of 400,000 to 650,000 distinct CDR3 sequences, just over 20% of them appearing once. The sequenced sample was PBMCs, obtained about 21 days after the first yellow fever vaccination. The chain has TRBV2 and TRBJ2-5; tentatively, D is TRBD1 (5 bases). The origin of this receptor is a man aged 18 to 35 who received the YFV17D yellow fever vaccine. Here the CDR3 reads CASKGKWLETQYF. The DNA of the CDR3 is TGTGCCAGCAAGGGGAAATGGCTAGAGACCCAGTACTTC.